Below, 20 T cell receptor beta chains from the same sample are listed, as sequenced in a study of cytomegalovirus exposure and HLA in healthy donors. The protocol was immunoSEQ multiplex PCR, while the TCRdb copy is restricted to in-frame clones and leaves out a portion. Of some 220,000 clones listed, about nine tenths were seen once; the top ten hold more than 0.85%. The sample taken for sequencing was PBMCs. The receptors stem from a woman aged 18-29 years in good health and CMV-seronegative.

The chain carries TRBV5-1 and TRBJ2-7, with TRBD1 as a possible D gene (6 bases). The CDR3 is 14 amino acids. Germline-derived CDR1 and CDR2 are SGHRS and YFSETQ. V was trimmed by 4 bases and J by 5 bases, leaving 16 bases between them. The CDR3 DNA reads TGCGCCAGCAGCCTACGCCCGACAGGCAACGAGCAGTACTTC. Protein product: CASSLRPTGNEQYF. The full variable domain, rest sourced from reference TRBV5-1 and TRBJ2-7, is KAGVTQTPRYLIKTRGQQVTLSCSPISGHRSVSWYQQTPGQGLQFLFEYFSETQRNKGNFPGRFSGRQFSNSRSEMNVSTLELGDSALYLCASSLRPTGNEQYFGPGTRLTVT.

The J gene is TRBJ2-1, the V gene TRBV28; perhaps TRBD1 as D (7 bases). V was shortened by 6 bases and J by 4 bases, with 13 bases between the two germline ends. Looked up from germline, CDR1 is MDHEN and CDR2 is SYDVKM. The CDR3 sequence is 14 residues long. Here the CDR3 reads CASRTRDSYNEQFF. DNA of the CDR3: TGTGCCAGCAGGACTAGGGACAGTTACAATGAGCAGTTCTTC. The full variable domain, with the rest looked up from reference TRBV28 and TRBJ2-1, is DVKVTQSSRYLVKRTGEKVFLECVQDMDHENMFWYRQDPGLGLRLIYFSYDVKMKEKGDIPEGYSVSREKKERFSLILESASTNQTSMYLCASRTRDSYNEQFFGPGTRLTVL.

The chain combines TRBV13 with TRBJ1-1; 7 bases are shared with TRBD1. The junction had 5 bases not matched to a gene; V was cut back by 6 bases and J by 7 bases. This CDR3 contains 12 residues. Germline V gene lookup returns CDR1 PRHDT and CDR2 FYEKMQ (reference sequence). CDR3 sequence: CASRLTGFEAFF. The DNA of the CDR3 is TGTGCCAGCAGGCTGACAGGGTTTGAAGCTTTCTTT.

The chain couples TRBV6-1 to TRBJ2-1, with D possibly matching TRBD2 (6 bases). Trimming took 2 bases from V and 7 from J, leaving 15 bases between them. Germline V lookup: CDR1 MNHNS, CDR2 SASEGT. This CDR3 is built from 15 residues. CDR3 residues: CASSELTGLVNEQFF. DNA for the CDR3: TGTGCCAGCAGTGAACTAACGGGACTCGTTAATGAGCAGTTCTTC.

This clone was recorded once. The chain has TRBV11-2 and TRBJ2-7; 8 bases map to TRBD2. The germline CDR1 and CDR2 sequences are SGHAT and FQNNGV. V lost 8 bases, J lost 7 bases, and 13 bases stayed unmatched. The CDR3 length is 14 residues. This chain's CDR3 is CASSLWTSHEEQYF. The CDR3 DNA is TGTGCCAGCTCACTCTGGACTAGCCACGAGGAGCAGTACTTC.

This clone was seen only once. The chain combines TRBV30 with TRBJ2-1; 9 bases map to TRBD2. CDR3 length: 13 residues. V lost 5 bases to trimming and J lost 7 bases; unmatched junction nucleotides: 6. Germline V gives CDR1 GTSNPN, CDR2 SVGIG (reference sequence). DNA of the CDR3: TGTGCCTGGGGCGGACTAGCGAGGAATGAGCAGTTCTTC. As protein: CAWGGLARNEQFF.

V gene TRBV29-1 combines with J gene TRBJ2-4; D may be TRBD1 (6 bases). This CDR3 comprises 15 residues. Germline V gene data show CDR1 as SQVTM and CDR2 as ANQGSEA. V was trimmed by 1 base and J by 5 bases, leaving 15 bases between them. As DNA, the CDR3 is TGCAGCGTTGAAGGGCTGGGGTCAGGGGAAAACATTCAGTACTTC. It translates to CSVEGLGSGENIQYF.

This clone was seen once. The chain employs TRBV5-1 and TRBJ2-5; TRBD2 agrees at 12 bases. Germline V gives CDR1 SGHRS, CDR2 YFSETQ. CDR3 length equals 15 residues. V trimming: 7 bases; J trimming: 2 bases; junction bases outside the gene matches: 6. CDR3 protein: CASQTSGSWQETQYF. The CDR3 bases are TGCGCCAGCCAGACTAGCGGGAGTTGGCAAGAGACCCAGTACTTC.

The chain joins TRBV12-5 to TRBJ1-4, with D possibly being TRBD1 (5 bases). V lost 8 bases and J lost 5, with 24 bases in between. The germline V gene has CDR1 LGHNT and CDR2 FRNRAP. The CDR3 consists of 17 residues. This chain's CDR3 is CASTLYPDGQLNEKLFF. CDR3 DNA: TGTGCTAGTACTCTATACCCAGACGGACAACTAAATGAAAAACTGTTTTTT.

The chain couples TRBV20-1 to TRBJ2-5; possible D gene TRBD1, 6 bases. V lost 5 bases and J lost 5, with 9 bases in between. The CDR3 runs 11 residues. Germline V gene data show CDR1 as DFQATT and CDR2 as SNEGSKA (reference sequence). CDR3 bases: TGCAGTGCTGCAGGGGCGGAGACCCAGTACTTC. As protein: CSAAGAETQYF.

The V gene is TRBV18, the J gene TRBJ2-3, with D perhaps TRBD1 (5 bases). The ends were cut back, 1 base at V and 3 bases at J, with 11 bases in the middle. The germline gives CDR1 KGHSH, CDR2 LQKENI. This CDR3 comprises 15 residues. The CDR3 nucleotides read TGTGCCAGCTCACCACAGGGCAGGGCTACAGATACGCAGTATTTT. Amino acid sequence: CASSPQGRATDTQYF.

V and J are TRBV19 and TRBJ2-3; no definite D call. Germline V lookup: CDR1 LNHDA, CDR2 SQIVND (reference sequence). The CDR3 is 12 residues long. Trimming removed 8 bases from V and 4 bases from J, with 10 bases in between. CDR3 loop: CASGQASDTQYF. As DNA, the CDR3 is TGTGCCAGTGGGCAGGCCTCAGATACGCAGTATTTT.

Regarding this clone: Other DNA variants within this sample encode the same CDR3. The rearrangement uses TRBV6-1 and TRBJ1-5, with TRBD1 as a possible D gene (5 bases). The CDR3 has 14 amino acids. V was clipped by 6 bases and J by 0 bases, with 9 bases between them. Germline CDR1 reads MNHNS; CDR2 reads SASEGT. The CDR3 nucleotides are TGTGCCAGCAGCGACAGAGTTAGCAATCAGCCCCAGCATTTT. Protein: CASSDRVSNQPQHF.

This clone was counted once. The chain uses TRBV19 and TRBJ1-3; D is perhaps TRBD1 (6 bases). CDR1 LNHDA and CDR2 SQIVND come from the germline V gene (reference sequence). The CDR3 contains 15 residues. V was trimmed by 3 bases and J by 2 bases, leaving 11 bases between them. Here the CDR3 DNA reads TGTGCCAGTAGTATTCCGGCAGGGGCTGGAAACACCATATATTTT. This translates into CASSIPAGAGNTIYF.

The chain joins TRBV4-2 to TRBJ2-3; 7 bases align to TRBD2. J was trimmed by 1 base and V by 1 base; bases with no gene match: 17. CDR1 LGHNA and CDR2 YNFKEQ come from the germline V gene. The CDR3 is 20 amino acids. The CDR3 DNA reads TGTGCCAGCAGCCAAGTAGGTCCCGGACTAGTAGTAGGGGGCACAGATACGCAGTATTTT. Amino acid sequence: CASSQVGPGLVVGGTDTQYF.

This clone was observed a single time. This chain uses TRBV27 with TRBJ2-5, with 7 bases matching TRBD1. Germline CDR1 and CDR2: MNHEY and SMNVEV (reference sequence). The CDR3 contains 16 residues. V was clipped by 3 bases and J by 0 bases; unmatched bases: 7. This CDR3 is CASSFLRGQNQETQYF. CDR3 DNA sequence: TGTGCCAGCAGTTTCTTACGGGGACAGAACCAAGAGACCCAGTACTTC.

V gene TRBV11-1 combines with J gene TRBJ2-1, with 11 bases identical to TRBD2. Germline loops: CDR1 SGHAT, CDR2 FQDESV (reference sequence). This CDR3 has 15 amino acids. V lost 5 bases, J lost 9 bases, and 9 bases stayed unmatched. As DNA, the CDR3 is TGTGCCAGCAGCCTCGCGGGACTAGCGGCGGGTGAGCAGTTCTTC. The encoded protein is CASSLAGLAAGEQFF.

This clone appeared a few times. The chain couples TRBV30 to TRBJ1-5, with D possibly matching TRBD1 (5 bases). V lost 2 bases and J lost 3, with 8 bases in between. Germline V gene data show CDR1 as GTSNPN and CDR2 as SVGIG (reference sequence). This CDR3 region has 13 residues. The CDR3 region is CAWSRQFNQPQHF. CDR3 nucleotide sequence: TGTGCCTGGAGTCGACAGTTCAATCAGCCCCAGCATTTT.

The gene calls are TRBV2 and TRBJ2-2; D perhaps matches TRBD1 (5 bases). There are 16 residues in the CDR3. Trimming shortened V by 3 bases and J by 0 bases, and 11 bases separated the two germline ends. Germline CDR1 and CDR2: SNHLY and FYNNEI. In DNA form, the CDR3 reads TGTGCCAGCAGTGATGTCGACAGCACGAACACCGGGGAGCTGTTTTTT. It is translated as CASSDVDSTNTGELFF.

The chain combines TRBV2 with TRBJ2-4, with D possibly TRBD2 on 6 matching bases. CDR1 is SNHLY and CDR2 is FYNNEI in the germline V gene. The length of the CDR3 is 18 residues. V lost 3 bases, J lost 1 base, and 19 bases lay in between. CDR3 coding DNA: TGTGCCAGCAGTGATTCTCATGGGGGGTATCGGGCCAAAAACATTCAGTACTTC. The encoded protein is CASSDSHGGYRAKNIQYF.